These 9 T cell receptor beta chains came from one sample sequenced in a study of T cell responses to AZD1222 COVID-19 vaccine (dated by TCRdb to the early 2020s). According to the study, the label for this sample's time point signals: about 28 days (+/-7) after the second vaccine dose. Library creation used the immunoSEQ multiplex PCR assay. TCRdb retrieved this table from immuneACCESS and kept in-frame rearrangements only. Not all clones are present; in checked studies, unresolved V genes account for under half, and no reason is known for the remainder. Here the sample has some 120,000 clones; about 88% occur a single time. About 3% of the sample belongs to the ten largest clones. Sequencing used peripheral blood, obtained 28 days after the second AZD1222 dose. The source of these receptors is an adult who received the AZD1222 COVID-19 vaccine.

The genes are TRBV6-4 and TRBJ2-3; D unresolved. Trimming shortened V by 2 bases and J by 4 bases, and 13 bases separated the two germline ends. Germline loops: CDR1 MRHNA, CDR2 SNTAGT. CDR3 length: 15 amino acids. CDR3 nucleotide sequence: TGTGCCAGCAGTGACGCCAGCTCAACAGCAGATACGCAGTATTTT. This encodes CASSDASSTADTQYF.

The rearrangement links TRBV5-1 to TRBJ2-1; either TRBD1 or TRBD2 may supply D (7 bases each). CDR1 and CDR2 from the germline V gene are SGHRS and YFSETQ. Trimming took 4 bases from V and 2 from J, leaving 19 bases between them. CDR3 size: 17 residues. The CDR3 here is CASSGGDRLLTYNEQFF. In DNA, the CDR3 is TGCGCCAGCAGCGGGGGGGACAGACTTTTAACCTACAATGAGCAGTTCTTC. The entire variable domain, with the rest obtained from reference TRBV5-1 and TRBJ2-1, is as follows: KAGVTQTPRYLIKTRGQQVTLSCSPISGHRSVSWYQQTPGQGLQFLFEYFSETQRNKGNFPGRFSGRQFSNSRSEMNVSTLELGDSALYLCASSGGDRLLTYNEQFFGPGTRLTVL.

This clone has a handful of counts. The chain combines TRBV11-2 with TRBJ2-1, with TRBD1 matching 8 bases. There are 15 residues in the CDR3. V trimming: 7 bases; J trimming: 6 bases; junction bases outside the gene matches: 11. CDR1 and CDR2 (germline): SGHAT, FQNNGV. CDR3 region: CASTTLTGEPNEQFF. CDR3 nucleotides: TGTGCCAGCACCACCTTGACAGGGGAACCCAATGAGCAGTTCTTC.

CDR3 protein: CASSPPLGLTNEKLFF. The CDR3 DNA reads TGTGCCAGCAGCCCTCCGTTGGGCCTTACTAATGAAAAACTGTTTTTT. This chain links TRBV7-9 with TRBJ1-4; D is ambiguous. CDR1 SEHNR and CDR2 FQNEAQ come from the germline V gene (reference sequence). Trimming shortened V by 5 bases and J by 2 bases, and 15 bases separated the two germline ends. The CDR3 length is 16 residues.

The chain uses TRBV27 and TRBJ1-6; the match to TRBD1 covers 8 bases. The CDR3 length is 17 residues. Germline V CDR1 and CDR2: MNHEY, SMNVEV (reference sequence). V dropped 5 bases and J dropped 3; count of bases not matched to a gene: 9. The CDR3 spells CASSPDRGSIYNSPLHF. The CDR3 bases are TGTGCCAGCAGTCCTGACAGGGGTTCTATCTATAATTCACCCCTCCACTTT.

The rearrangement uses TRBV15 and TRBJ1-1; D remains ambiguous. The V gene lost 0 bases and the J gene lost 0 bases, with 2 bases spanning the gap. The CDR3 consists of 13 residues. Germline-derived CDR1 and CDR2 are LNHNV and YYDKDF (reference sequence). The CDR3 region is CATSRDMNTEAFF. DNA for the CDR3: TGTGCCACCAGCAGAGACATGAACACTGAAGCTTTCTTT.

This clone was seen a few times. The chain joins TRBV7-9 to TRBJ1-1; perhaps TRBD1 as D (6 bases). V was clipped by 5 bases and J by 11 bases, with 12 bases between them. Germline V gene data show CDR1 as SEHNR and CDR2 as FQNEAQ (reference sequence). This CDR3 is built from 11 residues. CDR3 in amino acids: CASSLTGRAFF. CDR3 bases: TGTGCCAGCAGCCTGACAGGAAGGGCTTTCTTT.

The rearrangement links TRBV5-3 to TRBJ1-1, with unresolved D. TRBV5-3 counts as an open reading frame of uncertain function. The V end was cut by 5 bases, the J end by 0 bases, with 11 bases between. The CDR3 contains 14 residues. The CDR3, as DNA: TGTGCCAGAAGTGTGAGACGGGTGAACACTGAAGCTTTCTTT. Translating gives CARSVRRVNTEAFF.

J is TRBJ2-1 and V is TRBV19; D perhaps matches TRBD1 (5 bases). The CDR3 runs 15 residues. Between the trimmed V and J ends, which lost 1 base and 9 bases, there was a span of 16 bases. Per germline, CDR1 LNHDA and CDR2 SQIVND (reference sequence). The CDR3 region has the DNA TGTGCCAGTAGTATAGCAGTCCAGGGAAAGGGTGAGCAGTTCTTC. Translating it yields CASSIAVQGKGEQFF.